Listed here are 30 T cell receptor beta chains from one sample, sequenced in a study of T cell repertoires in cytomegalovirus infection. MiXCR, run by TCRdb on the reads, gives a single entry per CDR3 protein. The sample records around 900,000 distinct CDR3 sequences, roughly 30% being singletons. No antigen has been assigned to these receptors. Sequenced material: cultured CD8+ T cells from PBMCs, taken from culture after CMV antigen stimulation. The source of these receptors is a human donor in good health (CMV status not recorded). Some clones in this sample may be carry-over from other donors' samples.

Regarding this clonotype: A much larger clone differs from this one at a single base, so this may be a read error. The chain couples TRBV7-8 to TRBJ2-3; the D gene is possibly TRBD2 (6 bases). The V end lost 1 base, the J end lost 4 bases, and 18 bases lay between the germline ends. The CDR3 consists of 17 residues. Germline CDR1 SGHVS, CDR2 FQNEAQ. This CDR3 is CASSLVVDGSSADTQYF. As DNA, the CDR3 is TGTGCCAGCAGCTTAGTAGTCGACGGTTCTAGCGCAGATACGCAGTATTTT. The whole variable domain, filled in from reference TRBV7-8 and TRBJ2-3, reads GAGVSQSPRYKVAKRGQDVALRCDPISGHVSLFWYQQALGQGPEFLTYFQNEAQLDKSGLPSDRFFAERPEGSVSTLKIQRTQQEDSAVYLCASSLVVDGSSADTQYFGPGTRLTVL.

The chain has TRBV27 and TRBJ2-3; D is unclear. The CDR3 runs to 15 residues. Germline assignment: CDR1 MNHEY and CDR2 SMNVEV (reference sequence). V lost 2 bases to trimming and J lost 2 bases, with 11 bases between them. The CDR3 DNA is TGTGCCAGCAGTTTACGTGGGGTCGACACAGATACGCAGTATTTT. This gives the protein CASSLRGVDTDTQYF.

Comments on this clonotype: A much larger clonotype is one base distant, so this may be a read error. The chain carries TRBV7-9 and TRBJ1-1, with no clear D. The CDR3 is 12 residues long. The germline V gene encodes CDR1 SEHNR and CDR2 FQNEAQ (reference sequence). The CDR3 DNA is TGTGCCAGCAGCTTATCACAGCCTGAAGCTCTCTTT. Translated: CASSLSQPEALF.

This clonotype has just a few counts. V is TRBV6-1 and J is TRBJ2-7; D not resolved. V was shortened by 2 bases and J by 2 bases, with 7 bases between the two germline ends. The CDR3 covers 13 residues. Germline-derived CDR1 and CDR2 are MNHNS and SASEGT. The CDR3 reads CASSELGTYEQYF. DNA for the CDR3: TGTGCCAGCAGTGAACTGGGGACCTACGAGCAGTACTTC.

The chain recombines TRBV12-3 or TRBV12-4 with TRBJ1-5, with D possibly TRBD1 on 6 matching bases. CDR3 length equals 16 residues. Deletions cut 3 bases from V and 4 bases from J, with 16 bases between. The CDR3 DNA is TGTGCCAGCAGTTTGGAGGAGGACAGTCGGAATCAGCCCCAGCATTTT. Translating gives CASSLEEDSRNQPQHF.

CDR3 in DNA: TGTGCCAGCAGTCCTGGACAGCCCCGTCAGCCCCAGCATTTT. It is translated as CASSPGQPRQPQHF. The V and J genes are TRBV27 and TRBJ1-5, with D perhaps matching TRBD1 (6 bases). The germline gives CDR1 MNHEY, CDR2 SMNVEV (reference sequence). This CDR3 region has 14 residues. Trimming removed 5 bases from V and 6 bases from J, with 14 bases in between.

CDR3 bases: TGTGCCAGCAGCCCTACTAGCGGGACCTACACCGGGGAGCTGTTTTTT. Its translation: CASSPTSGTYTGELFF. The V and J genes are TRBV7-9 and TRBJ2-2; 10 bases are shared with TRBD2. The CDR3 covers 16 residues. In germline, CDR1 is SEHNR, CDR2 FQNEAQ (reference sequence). J was trimmed by 3 bases and V by 5 bases; bases with no gene match: 6. Combining the CDR3 with reference TRBV7-9 and TRBJ2-2 gives the whole variable domain DTGVSQNPRHKITKRGQNVTFRCDPISEHNRLYWYRQTLGQGPEFLTYFQNEAQLEKSRLLSDRFSAERPKGSFSTLEIQRTEQGDSAMYLCASSPTSGTYTGELFFGEGSRLTVL.

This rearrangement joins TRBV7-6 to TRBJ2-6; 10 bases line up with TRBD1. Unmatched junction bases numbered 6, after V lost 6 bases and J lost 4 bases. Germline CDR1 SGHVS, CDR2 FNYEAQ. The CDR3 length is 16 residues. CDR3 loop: CASRGQGRLGANVLTF. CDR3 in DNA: TGTGCCAGCAGGGGACAGGGGAGATTGGGGGCCAACGTCCTGACTTTC.

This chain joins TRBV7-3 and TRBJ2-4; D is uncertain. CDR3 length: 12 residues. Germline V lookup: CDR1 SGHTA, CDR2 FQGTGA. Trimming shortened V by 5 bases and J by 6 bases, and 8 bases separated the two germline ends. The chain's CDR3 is CASSPDTNIQYF. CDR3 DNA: TGTGCCAGCAGCCCAGATACAAACATTCAGTACTTC.

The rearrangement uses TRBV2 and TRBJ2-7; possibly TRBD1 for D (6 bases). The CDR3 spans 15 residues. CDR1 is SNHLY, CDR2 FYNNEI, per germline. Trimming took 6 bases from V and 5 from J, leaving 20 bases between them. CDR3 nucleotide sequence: TGTGCCAGCAGCCCCCTACCGGGACACCTGGACGAGCAGTACTTC. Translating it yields CASSPLPGHLDEQYF.

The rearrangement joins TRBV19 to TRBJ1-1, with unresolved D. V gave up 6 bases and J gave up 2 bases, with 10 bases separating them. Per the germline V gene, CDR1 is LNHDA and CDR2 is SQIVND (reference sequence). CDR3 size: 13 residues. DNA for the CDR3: TGTGCCAGTAGCGGTCCGTACAACACTGAAGCTTTCTTT. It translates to CASSGPYNTEAFF.

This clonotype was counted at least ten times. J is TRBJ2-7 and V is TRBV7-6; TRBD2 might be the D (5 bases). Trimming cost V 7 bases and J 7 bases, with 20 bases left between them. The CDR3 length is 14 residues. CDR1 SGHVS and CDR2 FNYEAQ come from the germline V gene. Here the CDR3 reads CASKRETVAGEQYF. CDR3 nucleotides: TGTGCCAGCAAACGGGAAACAGTCGCCGGAGAGCAGTACTTC. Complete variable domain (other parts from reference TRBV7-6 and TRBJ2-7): GAGVSQSPRYKVTKRGQDVALRCDPISGHVSLYWYRQALGQGPEFLTYFNYEAQQDKSGLPNDRFSAERPEGSISTLTIQRTEQRDSAMYRCASKRETVAGEQYFGPGTRLTVT.

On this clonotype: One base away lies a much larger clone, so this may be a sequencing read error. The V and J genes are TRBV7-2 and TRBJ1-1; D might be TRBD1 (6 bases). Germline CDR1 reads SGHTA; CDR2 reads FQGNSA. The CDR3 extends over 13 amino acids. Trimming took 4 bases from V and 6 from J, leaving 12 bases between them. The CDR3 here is CTSSSLGAAEAFF. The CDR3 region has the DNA TGTACCAGCAGCTCCTTGGGGGCCGCTGAAGCTTTCTTT. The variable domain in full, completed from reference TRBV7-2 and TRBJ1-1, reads GAGVSQSPSNKVTEKGKDVELRCDPISGHTALYWYRQSLGQGLEFLIYFQGNSAPDKSGLPSDRFSAERTGGSVSTLTIQRTQQEDSAVYLCTSSSLGAAEAFFGQGTRLTVV.

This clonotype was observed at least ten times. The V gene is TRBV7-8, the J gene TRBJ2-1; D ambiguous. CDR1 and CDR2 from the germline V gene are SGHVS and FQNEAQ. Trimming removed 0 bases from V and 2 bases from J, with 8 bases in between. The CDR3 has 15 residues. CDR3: CASSLAISTYNEQFF. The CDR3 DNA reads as TGTGCCAGCAGCTTAGCTATCAGTACCTACAATGAGCAGTTCTTC.

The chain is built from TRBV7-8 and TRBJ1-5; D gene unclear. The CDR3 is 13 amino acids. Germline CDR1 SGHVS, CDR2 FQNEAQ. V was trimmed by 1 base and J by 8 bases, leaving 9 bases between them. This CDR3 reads CASSLVPGEPQHF. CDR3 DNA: TGTGCCAGCAGCTTAGTCCCAGGAGAGCCCCAGCATTTT. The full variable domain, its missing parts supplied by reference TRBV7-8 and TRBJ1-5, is GAGVSQSPRYKVAKRGQDVALRCDPISGHVSLFWYQQALGQGPEFLTYFQNEAQLDKSGLPSDRFFAERPEGSVSTLKIQRTQQEDSAVYLCASSLVPGEPQHFGDGTRLSIL.

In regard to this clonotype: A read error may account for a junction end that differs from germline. CDR3 in DNA: TGTGCCAGCTGCTTAGCGTCAAAAGAGACCCAGTACTTC. As protein: CASCLASKETQYF. The chain carries TRBV5-6 and TRBJ2-5, with a weak D call TRBD2 (5 bases). The germline CDR1 and CDR2 sequences are SGHDT and YYEEEE. The CDR3 contains 13 residues.

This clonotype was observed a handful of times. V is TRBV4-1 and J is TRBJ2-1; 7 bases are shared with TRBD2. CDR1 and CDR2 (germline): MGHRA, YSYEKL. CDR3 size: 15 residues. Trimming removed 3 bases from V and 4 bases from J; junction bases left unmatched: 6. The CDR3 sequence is CASSQEGREYNEQFF. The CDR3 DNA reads TGCGCCAGCAGCCAGGAGGGGAGGGAATACAATGAGCAGTTCTTC.

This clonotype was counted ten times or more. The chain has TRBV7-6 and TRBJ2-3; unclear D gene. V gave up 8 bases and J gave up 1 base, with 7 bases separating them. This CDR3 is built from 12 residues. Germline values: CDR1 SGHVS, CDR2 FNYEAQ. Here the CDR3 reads CASARGTDTQYF. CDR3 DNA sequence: TGTGCCAGCGCCCGTGGCACAGATACGCAGTATTTT.

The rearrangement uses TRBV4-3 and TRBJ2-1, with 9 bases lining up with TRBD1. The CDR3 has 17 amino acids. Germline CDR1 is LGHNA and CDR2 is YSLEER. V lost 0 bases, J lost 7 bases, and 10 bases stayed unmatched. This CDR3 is CASSQDRGNRGHNEQFF. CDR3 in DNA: TGCGCCAGCAGCCAAGACCGCGGGAACAGGGGGCATAATGAGCAGTTCTTC.

The CDR3 here is CASSLGYDFMNTEAFF. The CDR3 nucleotides are TGTGCCAGTAGTCTTGGGTACGATTTCATGAACACTGAAGCTTTCTTT. The chain is built from TRBV19 and TRBJ1-1; D is ambiguous. The V gene's germline CDR1 is LNHDA and CDR2 SQIVND (reference sequence). Trimming stripped 5 bases from V and 0 bases from J, with 16 bases between. The CDR3 covers 16 residues.

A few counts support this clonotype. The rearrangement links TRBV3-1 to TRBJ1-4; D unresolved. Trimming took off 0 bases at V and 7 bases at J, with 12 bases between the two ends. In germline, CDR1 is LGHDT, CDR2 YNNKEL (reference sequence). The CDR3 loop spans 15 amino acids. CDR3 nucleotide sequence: TGTGCCAGCAGCCAAGACTTCGGCGGAGGTGAAAAACTGTTTTTT. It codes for CASSQDFGGGEKLFF.

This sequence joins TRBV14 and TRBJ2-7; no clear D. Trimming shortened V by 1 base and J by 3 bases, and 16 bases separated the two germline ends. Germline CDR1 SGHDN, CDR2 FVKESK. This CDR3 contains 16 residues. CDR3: CASSQGLGWGYYEQYF. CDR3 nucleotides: TGTGCCAGCAGCCAAGGTCTAGGCTGGGGTTACTACGAGCAGTACTTC.

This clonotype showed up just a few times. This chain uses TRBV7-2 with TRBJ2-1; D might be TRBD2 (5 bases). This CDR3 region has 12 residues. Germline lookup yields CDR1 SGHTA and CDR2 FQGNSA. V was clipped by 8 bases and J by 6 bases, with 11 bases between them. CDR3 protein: CASEYGGNEQFF. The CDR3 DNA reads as TGTGCCAGCGAGTACGGAGGCAATGAGCAGTTCTTC.

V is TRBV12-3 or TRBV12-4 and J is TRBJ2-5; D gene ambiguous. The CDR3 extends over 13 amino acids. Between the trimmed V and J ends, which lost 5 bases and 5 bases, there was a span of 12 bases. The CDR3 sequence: CASSTEGRETQYF. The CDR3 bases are TGTGCCAGCAGTACCGAAGGACGGGAGACCCAGTACTTC.

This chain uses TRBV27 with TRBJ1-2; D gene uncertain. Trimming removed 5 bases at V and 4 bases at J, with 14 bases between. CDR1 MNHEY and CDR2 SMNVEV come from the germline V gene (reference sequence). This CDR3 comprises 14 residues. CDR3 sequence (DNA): TGTGCCAGCAGTCACCAGACACGCCCCTATGGCTACACCTTC. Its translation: CASSHQTRPYGYTF.

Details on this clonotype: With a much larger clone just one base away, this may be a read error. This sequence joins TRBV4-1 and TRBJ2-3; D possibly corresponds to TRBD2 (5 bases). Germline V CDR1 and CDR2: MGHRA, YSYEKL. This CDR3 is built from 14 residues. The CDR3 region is CASGQEAGVYTQYF. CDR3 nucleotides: TGCGCCAGCGGCCAAGAGGCCGGGGTTTATACGCAGTATTTT.

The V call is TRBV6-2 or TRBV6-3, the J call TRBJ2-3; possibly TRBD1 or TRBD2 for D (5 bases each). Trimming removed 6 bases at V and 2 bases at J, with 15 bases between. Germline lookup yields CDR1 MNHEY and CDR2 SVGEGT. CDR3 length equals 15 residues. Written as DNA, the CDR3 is TGTGCCAGCAGCCCCCGGGGCTATTACACAGATACGCAGTATTTT. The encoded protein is CASSPRGYYTDTQYF.

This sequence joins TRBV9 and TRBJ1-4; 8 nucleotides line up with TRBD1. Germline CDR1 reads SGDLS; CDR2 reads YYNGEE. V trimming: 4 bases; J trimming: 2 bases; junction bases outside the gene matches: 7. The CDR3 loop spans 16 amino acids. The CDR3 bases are TGTGCCAGCAGCCCCGATCCAGGGGGCACTAATGAAAAACTGTTTTTT. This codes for CASSPDPGGTNEKLFF.

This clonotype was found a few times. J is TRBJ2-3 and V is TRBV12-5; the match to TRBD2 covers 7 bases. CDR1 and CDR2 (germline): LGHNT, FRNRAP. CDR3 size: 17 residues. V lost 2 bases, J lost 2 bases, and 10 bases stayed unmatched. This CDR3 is CASGLTLTSVYTDTQYF. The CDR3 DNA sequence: TGTGCTAGTGGTTTGACCCTCACTAGCGTTTACACAGATACGCAGTATTTT.

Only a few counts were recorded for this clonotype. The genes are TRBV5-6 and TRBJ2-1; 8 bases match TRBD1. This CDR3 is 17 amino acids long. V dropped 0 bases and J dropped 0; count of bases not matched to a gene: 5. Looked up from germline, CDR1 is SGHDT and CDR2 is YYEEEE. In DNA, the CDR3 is TGTGCCAGCAGCTTGGAGAGGACAGGGAGCTCCTACAATGAGCAGTTCTTC. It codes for CASSLERTGSSYNEQFF.